This TCR beta chain emerged from a study of blood T cell repertoires in COVID-19. Some clones are missing from TCRdb's copy, which holds only in-frame ones; the method was immunoSEQ multiplex PCR. In the table there are around 150,000 clones, 84% of which are singletons. Germline-derived CDR1 and CDR2 are SGHRS and YFSETQ. The CDR3 spans 14 residues. V was pared by 3 bases and J by 5 bases, with 8 bases of the junction left unmatched. Sequencing was performed on peripheral blood. The chain is built from TRBV5-1 and TRBJ2-7; 7 bases agree with TRBD2. This receptor was obtained from a man aged 70 or older with acute or convalescent COVID-19. The CDR3 is CASSSGGRANEQYF. As DNA, the CDR3 is TGCGCCAGCAGCTCCGGCGGGAGAGCTAACGAGCAGTACTTC.